This T cell receptor (beta chain) was found in a study of identical twins. Through template switching, a universal primer site was introduced, and the cDNA contained unique molecular identifiers. MiXCR, run by TCRdb on the 5' RACE reads, gives a single entry per CDR3 protein. The table has 640,000 or so distinct CDR3 sequences, roughly 6% seen once; the top ten hold 1.5% to 2%. This TCR was sampled from a young man in good health. The source material was naive T cells sorted from blood.

DNA of the CDR3: TGTGCCAGCAGCTTTATAGGGGGCAAACTCAATACGCAGTATTTT. Protein sequence: CASSFIGGKLNTQYF. This chain links TRBV27 with TRBJ2-3; 7 bases agree with TRBD1. Per the germline V gene, CDR1 is MNHEY and CDR2 is SMNVEV (reference sequence). This CDR3 is 15 amino acids long. Unmatched junction bases numbered 13, after V lost 6 bases and J lost 7 bases.